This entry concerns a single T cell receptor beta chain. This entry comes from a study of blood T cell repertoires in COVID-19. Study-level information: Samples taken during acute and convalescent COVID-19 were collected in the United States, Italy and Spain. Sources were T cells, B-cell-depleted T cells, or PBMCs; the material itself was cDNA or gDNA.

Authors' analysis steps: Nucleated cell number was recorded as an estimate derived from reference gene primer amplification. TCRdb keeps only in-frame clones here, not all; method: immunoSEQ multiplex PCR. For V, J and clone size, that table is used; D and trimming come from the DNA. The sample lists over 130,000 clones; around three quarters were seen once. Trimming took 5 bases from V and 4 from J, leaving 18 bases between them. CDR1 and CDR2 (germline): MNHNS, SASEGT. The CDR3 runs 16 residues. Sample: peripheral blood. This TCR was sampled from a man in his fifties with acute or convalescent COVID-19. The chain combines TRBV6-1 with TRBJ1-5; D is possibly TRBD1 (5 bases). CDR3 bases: TGTGCCAGCAGTCAAGGTCTCAGGGAAGGGAATCAGCCCCAGCATTTT. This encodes CASSQGLREGNQPQHF.